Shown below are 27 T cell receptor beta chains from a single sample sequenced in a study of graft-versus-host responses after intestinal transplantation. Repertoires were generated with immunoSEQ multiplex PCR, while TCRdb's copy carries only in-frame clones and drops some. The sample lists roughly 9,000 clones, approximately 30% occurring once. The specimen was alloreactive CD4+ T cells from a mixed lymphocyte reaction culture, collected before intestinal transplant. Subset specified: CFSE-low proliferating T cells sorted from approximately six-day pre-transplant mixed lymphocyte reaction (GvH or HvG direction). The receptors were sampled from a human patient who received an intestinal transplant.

The CDR3 nucleotides read TGTGCCAGCAGTTACCGGGACAGCCGCAATCAGCCCCAGCATTTT. As protein: CASSYRDSRNQPQHF. The chain joins TRBV6-6 to TRBJ1-5, with 7 bases identical to TRBD1. This CDR3 has 15 residues. Germline V gene data show CDR1 as MNHNY and CDR2 as SVGAGI (reference sequence). V lost 2 bases to trimming and J lost 2 bases; unmatched junction nucleotides: 3.

The CDR3 DNA is TGTGCCATCAGTGAGTTTCAATCCGGCACCGGGGAGCTGTTTTTT. Translating gives CAISEFQSGTGELFF. This sequence joins TRBV10-3 and TRBJ2-2, with D unclear. CDR1 and CDR2 from the germline V gene are ENHRY and SYGVKD. CDR3 length: 15 residues. V dropped 1 base and J dropped 4 bases, with 10 bases sitting between them.

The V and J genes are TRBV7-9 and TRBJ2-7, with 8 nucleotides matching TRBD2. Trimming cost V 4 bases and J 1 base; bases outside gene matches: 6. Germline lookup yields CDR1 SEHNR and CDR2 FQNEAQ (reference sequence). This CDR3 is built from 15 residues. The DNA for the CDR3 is TGTGCCAGCAGCTCCCCGGGACTAGGGTCCTACGAGCAGTACTTC. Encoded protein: CASSSPGLGSYEQYF. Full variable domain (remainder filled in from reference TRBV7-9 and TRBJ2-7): DTGVSQNPRHKITKRGQNVTFRCDPISEHNRLYWYRQTLGQGPEFLTYFQNEAQLEKSRLLSDRFSAERPKGSFSTLEIQRTEQGDSAMYLCASSSPGLGSYEQYFGPGTRLTVT.

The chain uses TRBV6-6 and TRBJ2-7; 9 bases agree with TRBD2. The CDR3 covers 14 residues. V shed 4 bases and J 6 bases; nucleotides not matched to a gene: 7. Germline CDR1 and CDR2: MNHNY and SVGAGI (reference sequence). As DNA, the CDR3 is TGTGCCAGCAGTTCCGGGACTAGCTCCCGCGAGCAGTACTTC. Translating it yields CASSSGTSSREQYF.

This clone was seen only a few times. The CDR3 DNA reads as TGTGCCAGCTCACTTGGACAGGGGGCAACTGAAGCTTTCTTT. Encoded protein: CASSLGQGATEAFF. The rearrangement links TRBV18 to TRBJ1-1; 11 bases map to TRBD1. Looked up from germline, CDR1 is KGHSH and CDR2 is LQKENI. This CDR3 is 14 amino acids long. J was trimmed by 5 bases and V by 4 bases; bases with no gene match: 3.

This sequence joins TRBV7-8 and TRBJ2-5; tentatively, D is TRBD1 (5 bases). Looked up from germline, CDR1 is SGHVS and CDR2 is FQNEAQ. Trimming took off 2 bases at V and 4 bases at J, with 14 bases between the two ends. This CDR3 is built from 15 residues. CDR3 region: CASSLIVQVRETQYF. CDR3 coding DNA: TGTGCCAGCAGCTTAATCGTACAGGTCAGAGAGACCCAGTACTTC. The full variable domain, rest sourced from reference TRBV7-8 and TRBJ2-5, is GAGVSQSPRYKVAKRGQDVALRCDPISGHVSLFWYQQALGQGPEFLTYFQNEAQLDKSGLPSDRFFAERPEGSVSTLKIQRTQQEDSAVYLCASSLIVQVRETQYFGPGTRLLVL.

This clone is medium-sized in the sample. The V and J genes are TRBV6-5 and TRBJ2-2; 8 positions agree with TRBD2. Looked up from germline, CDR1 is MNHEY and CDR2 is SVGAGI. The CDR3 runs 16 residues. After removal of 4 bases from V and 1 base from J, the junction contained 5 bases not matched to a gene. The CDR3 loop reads CASSSRTSLNTGELFF. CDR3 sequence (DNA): TGTGCCAGCAGTTCACGGACTAGCCTGAACACCGGGGAGCTGTTTTTT.

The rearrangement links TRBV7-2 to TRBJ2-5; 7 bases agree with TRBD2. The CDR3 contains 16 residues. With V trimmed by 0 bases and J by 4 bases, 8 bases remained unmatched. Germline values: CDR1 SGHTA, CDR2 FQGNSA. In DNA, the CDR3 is TGTGCCAGCAGCTTAGCTCACGGACTAGTCGGAGAGACCCAGTACTTC. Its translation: CASSLAHGLVGETQYF.

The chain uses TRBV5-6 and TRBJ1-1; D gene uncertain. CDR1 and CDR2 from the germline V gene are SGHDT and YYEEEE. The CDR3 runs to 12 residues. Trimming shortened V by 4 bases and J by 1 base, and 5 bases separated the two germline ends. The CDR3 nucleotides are TGTGCCAGCAGCCTACGGAACACTGAAGCTTTCTTT. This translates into CASSLRNTEAFF.

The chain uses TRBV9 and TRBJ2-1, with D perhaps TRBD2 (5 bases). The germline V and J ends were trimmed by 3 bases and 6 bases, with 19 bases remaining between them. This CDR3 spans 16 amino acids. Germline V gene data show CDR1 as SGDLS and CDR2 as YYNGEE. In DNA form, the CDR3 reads TGTGCCAGCAGCGGGACTTCGAAGTCGCCTTTCAATGAGCAGTTCTTC. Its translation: CASSGTSKSPFNEQFF.

The CDR3 sequence: CASRGQGASTGELFF. Written as DNA, the CDR3 is TGTGCCAGCAGAGGACAGGGGGCGAGCACCGGGGAGCTGTTTTTT. The chain combines TRBV2 with TRBJ2-2; 11 bases agree with TRBD1. The germline gives CDR1 SNHLY, CDR2 FYNNEI. J was trimmed by 4 bases and V by 6 bases; bases with no gene match: 4. The CDR3 has 15 residues.

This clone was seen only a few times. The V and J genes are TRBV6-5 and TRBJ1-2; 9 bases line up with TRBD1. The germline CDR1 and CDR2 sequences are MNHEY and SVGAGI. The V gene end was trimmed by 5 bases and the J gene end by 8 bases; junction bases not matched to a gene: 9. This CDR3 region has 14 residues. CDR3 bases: TGTGCCAGCAGTCTCCGGGACAGGGTAAACGGCTACACCTTC. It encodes CASSLRDRVNGYTF.

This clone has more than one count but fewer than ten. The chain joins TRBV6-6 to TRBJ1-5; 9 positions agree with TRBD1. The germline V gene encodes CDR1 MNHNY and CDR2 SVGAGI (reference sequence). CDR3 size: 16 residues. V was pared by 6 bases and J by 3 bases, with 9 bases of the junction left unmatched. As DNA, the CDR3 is TGTGCCAGCAGCCGTCCCGGGACAGGGACCAATCAGCCCCAGCATTTT. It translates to CASSRPGTGTNQPQHF.

CDR3 region: CASSLVRVRGQPQHF. As DNA, the CDR3 is TGTGCCAGCAGCTTAGTGAGGGTTCGGGGTCAGCCCCAGCATTTT. The V and J genes are TRBV7-8 and TRBJ1-5; the D is unclear. Deletions cut 1 base from V and 6 bases from J, with 13 bases between. The CDR3 runs 15 residues. Germline lookup yields CDR1 SGHVS and CDR2 FQNEAQ.

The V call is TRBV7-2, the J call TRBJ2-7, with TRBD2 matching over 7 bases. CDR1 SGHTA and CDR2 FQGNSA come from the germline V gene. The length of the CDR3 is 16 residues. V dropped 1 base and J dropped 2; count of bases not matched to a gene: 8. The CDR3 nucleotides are TGTGCCAGCAGCTTAGTTCTGGCGGGAGCGACCTACGAGCAGTACTTC. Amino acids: CASSLVLAGATYEQYF.

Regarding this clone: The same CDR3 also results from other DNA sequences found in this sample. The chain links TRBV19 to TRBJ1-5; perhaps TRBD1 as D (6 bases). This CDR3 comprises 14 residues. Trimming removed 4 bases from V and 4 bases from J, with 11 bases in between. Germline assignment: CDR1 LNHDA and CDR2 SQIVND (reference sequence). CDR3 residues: CASSTGQGNQPQHF. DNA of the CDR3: TGTGCCAGTAGTACGGGCCAGGGGAATCAGCCCCAGCATTTT.

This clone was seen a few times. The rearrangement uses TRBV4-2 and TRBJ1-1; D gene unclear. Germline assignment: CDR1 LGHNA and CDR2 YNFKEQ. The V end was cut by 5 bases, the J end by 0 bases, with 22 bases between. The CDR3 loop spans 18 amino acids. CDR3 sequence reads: CASSLTRHGWSLNTEAFF. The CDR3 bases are TGTGCCAGCAGCTTGACGAGACACGGCTGGTCGTTGAACACTGAAGCTTTCTTT.

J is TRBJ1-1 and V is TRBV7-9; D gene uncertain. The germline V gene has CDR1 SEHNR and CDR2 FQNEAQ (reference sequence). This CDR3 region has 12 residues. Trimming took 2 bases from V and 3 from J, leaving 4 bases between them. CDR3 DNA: TGTGCCAGCAGCTTACAGGACACTGAAGCTTTCTTT. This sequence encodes CASSLQDTEAFF.

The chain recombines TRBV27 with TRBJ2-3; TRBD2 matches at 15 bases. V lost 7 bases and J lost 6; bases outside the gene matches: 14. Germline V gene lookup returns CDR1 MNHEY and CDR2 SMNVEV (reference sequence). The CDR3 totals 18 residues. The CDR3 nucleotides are TGTGCCAGCAAGAAAGGGACTAGCGGGAGGAGGGTGATGGATACGCAGTATTTT. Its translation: CASKKGTSGRRVMDTQYF.

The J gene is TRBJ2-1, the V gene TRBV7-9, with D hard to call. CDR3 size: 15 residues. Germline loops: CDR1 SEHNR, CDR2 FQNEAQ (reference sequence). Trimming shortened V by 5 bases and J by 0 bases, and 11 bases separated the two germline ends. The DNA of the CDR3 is TGTGCCAGCAGCCCAACCGCGCCCTCCTACAATGAGCAGTTCTTC. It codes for CASSPTAPSYNEQFF.

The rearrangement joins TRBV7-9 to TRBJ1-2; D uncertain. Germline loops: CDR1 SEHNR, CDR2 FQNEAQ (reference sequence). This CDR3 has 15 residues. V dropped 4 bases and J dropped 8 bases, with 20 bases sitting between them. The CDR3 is CASSSQRGAMLGYTF. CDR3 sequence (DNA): TGTGCCAGCAGCTCCCAACGGGGAGCTATGCTAGGCTACACCTTC.

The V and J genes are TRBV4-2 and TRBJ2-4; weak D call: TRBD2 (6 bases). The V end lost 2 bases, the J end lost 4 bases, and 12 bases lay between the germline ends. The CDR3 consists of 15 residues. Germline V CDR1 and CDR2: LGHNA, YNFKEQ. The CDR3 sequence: CASSQWRGGKNIQYF. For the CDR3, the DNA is TGTGCCAGCAGCCAATGGCGGGGAGGAAAAAACATTCAGTACTTC.

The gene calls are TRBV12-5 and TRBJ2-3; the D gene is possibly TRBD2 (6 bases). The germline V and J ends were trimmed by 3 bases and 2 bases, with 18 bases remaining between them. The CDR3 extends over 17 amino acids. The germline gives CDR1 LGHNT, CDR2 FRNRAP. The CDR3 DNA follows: TGTGCTAGTGGTTTAGCGGTTGGGACTTTCCTCACAGATACGCAGTATTTT. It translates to CASGLAVGTFLTDTQYF.

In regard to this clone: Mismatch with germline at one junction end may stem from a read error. The DNA for the CDR3 is TGTGCCAGTAGTGGGACGCCGGGACTTCGGACCCACTTC. It yields the protein CASSGTPGLRTHF. The chain combines TRBV19 with TRBJ2-7; a weak D match, TRBD2 (6 bases). CDR3 length equals 13 residues. CDR1 is LNHDA and CDR2 is SQIVND in the germline V gene (reference sequence).

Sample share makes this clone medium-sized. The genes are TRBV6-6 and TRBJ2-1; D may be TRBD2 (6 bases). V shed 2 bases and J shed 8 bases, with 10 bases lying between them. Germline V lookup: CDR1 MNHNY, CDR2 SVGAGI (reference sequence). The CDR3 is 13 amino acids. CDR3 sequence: CASSYGGNYEQFF. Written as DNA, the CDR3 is TGTGCCAGCAGTTACGGAGGGAACTATGAGCAGTTCTTC.

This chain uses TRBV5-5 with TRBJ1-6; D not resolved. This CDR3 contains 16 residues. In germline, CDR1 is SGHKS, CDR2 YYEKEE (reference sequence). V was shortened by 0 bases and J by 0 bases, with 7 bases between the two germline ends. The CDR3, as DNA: TGTGCCAGCAGCTTGGAGCCCAACTCCTATAATTCACCCCTCCACTTT. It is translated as CASSLEPNSYNSPLHF.

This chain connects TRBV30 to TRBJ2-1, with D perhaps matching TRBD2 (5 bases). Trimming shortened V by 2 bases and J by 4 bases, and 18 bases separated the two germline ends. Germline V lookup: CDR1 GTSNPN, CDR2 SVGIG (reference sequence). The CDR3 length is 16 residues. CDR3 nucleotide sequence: TGTGCCTGGAGTACGGGTGGAATGAGGGCTTACAATGAGCAGTTCTTC. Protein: CAWSTGGMRAYNEQFF.